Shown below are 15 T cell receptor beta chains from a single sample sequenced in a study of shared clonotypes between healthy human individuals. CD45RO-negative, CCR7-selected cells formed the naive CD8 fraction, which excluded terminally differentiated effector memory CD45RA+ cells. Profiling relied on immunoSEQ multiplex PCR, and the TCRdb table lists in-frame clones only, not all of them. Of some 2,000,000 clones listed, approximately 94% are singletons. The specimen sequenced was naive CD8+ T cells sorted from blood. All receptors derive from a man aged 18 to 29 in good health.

The CDR3 DNA reads as TGTGCCAGCCCAGCAGCCCCCTACAATGAGCAGTTCTTC. This sequence encodes CASPAAPYNEQFF. The V and J genes are TRBV6-1 and TRBJ2-1; D not resolved. V was clipped by 8 bases and J by 2 bases, with 10 bases between them. The CDR3 length is 13 residues. Germline V CDR1 and CDR2: MNHNS, SASEGT.

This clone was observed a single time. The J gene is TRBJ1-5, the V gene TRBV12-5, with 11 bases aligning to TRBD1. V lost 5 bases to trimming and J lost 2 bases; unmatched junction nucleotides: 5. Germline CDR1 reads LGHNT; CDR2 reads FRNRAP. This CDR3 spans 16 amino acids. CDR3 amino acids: CASGRGQGVRNQPQHF. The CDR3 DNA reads TGTGCTAGTGGTAGGGGACAGGGGGTGCGCAATCAGCCCCAGCATTTT.

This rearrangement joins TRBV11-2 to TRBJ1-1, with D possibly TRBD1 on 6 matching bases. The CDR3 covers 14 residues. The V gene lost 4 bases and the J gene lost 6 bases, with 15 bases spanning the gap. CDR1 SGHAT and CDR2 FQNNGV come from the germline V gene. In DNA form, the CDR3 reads TGTGCCAGCAGCTCACAGGGCGGGGGGGCTGAAGCTTTCTTT. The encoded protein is CASSSQGGGAEAFF.

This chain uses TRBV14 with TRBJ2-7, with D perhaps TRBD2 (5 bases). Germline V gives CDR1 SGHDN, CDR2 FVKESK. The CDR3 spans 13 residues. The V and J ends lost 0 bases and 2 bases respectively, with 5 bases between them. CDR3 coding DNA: TGTGCCAGCAGCCAAGAACTAGCCTACGAGCAGTACTTC. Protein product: CASSQELAYEQYF.

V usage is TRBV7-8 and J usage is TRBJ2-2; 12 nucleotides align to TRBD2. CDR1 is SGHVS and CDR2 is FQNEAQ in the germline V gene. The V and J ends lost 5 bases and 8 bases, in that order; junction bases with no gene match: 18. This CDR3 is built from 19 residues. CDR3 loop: CASSDRLAGAPIDSGELFF. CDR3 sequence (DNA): TGTGCCAGCAGCGACCGACTAGCGGGAGCCCCCATAGATAGTGGGGAGCTGTTTTTT. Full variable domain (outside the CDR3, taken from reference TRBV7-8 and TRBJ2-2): GAGVSQSPRYKVAKRGQDVALRCDPISGHVSLFWYQQALGQGPEFLTYFQNEAQLDKSGLPSDRFFAERPEGSVSTLKIQRTQQEDSAVYLCASSDRLAGAPIDSGELFFGEGSRLTVL.

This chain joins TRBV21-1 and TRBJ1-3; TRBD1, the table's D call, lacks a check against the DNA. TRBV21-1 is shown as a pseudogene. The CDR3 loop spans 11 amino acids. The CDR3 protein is CAVRAGNTIYF. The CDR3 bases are TGTGCCGTCAGGGCGGGAAACACCATATATTTT.

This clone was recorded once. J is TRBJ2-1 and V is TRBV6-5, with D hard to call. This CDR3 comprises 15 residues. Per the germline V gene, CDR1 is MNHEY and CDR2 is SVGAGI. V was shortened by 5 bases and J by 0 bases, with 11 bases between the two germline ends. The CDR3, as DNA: TGTGCCAGCAGTCCCGGAGTCAGCTCCTACAATGAGCAGTTCTTC. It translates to CASSPGVSSYNEQFF.

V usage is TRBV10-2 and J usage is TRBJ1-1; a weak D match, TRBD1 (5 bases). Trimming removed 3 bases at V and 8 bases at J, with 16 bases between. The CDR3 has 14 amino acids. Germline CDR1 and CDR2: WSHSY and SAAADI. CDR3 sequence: CASSDGGVVAEAFF. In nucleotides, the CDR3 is TGCGCCAGCAGTGACGGGGGAGTGGTGGCCGAAGCTTTCTTT.

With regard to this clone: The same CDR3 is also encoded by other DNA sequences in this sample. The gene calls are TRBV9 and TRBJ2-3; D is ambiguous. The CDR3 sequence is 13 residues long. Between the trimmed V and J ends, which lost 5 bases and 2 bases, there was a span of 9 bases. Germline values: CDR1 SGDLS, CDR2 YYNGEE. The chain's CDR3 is CASSTGSTDTQYF. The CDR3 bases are TGTGCCAGCAGTACGGGCTCCACAGATACGCAGTATTTT.

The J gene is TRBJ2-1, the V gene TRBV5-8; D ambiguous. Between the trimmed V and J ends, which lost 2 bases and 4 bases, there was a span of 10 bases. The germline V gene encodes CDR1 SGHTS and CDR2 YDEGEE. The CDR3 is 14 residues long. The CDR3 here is CASSFGSLYNEQFF. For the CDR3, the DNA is TGTGCCAGCAGCTTCGGGTCCCTTTACAATGAGCAGTTCTTC.

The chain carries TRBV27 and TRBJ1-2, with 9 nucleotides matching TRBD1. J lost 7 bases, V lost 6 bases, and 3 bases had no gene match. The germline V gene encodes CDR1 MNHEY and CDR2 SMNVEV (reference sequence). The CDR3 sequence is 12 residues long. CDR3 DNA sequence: TGTGCCAGCAGGGGACAGGGTAGTGGCTACACCTTC. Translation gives CASRGQGSGYTF.

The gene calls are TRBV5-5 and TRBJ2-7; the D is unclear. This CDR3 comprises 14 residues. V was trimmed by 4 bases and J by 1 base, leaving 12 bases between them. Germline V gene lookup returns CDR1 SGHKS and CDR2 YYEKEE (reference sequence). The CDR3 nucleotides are TGTGCCAGCAGCCTAAGTGAGCCATCCTACGAGCAGTACTTC. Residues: CASSLSEPSYEQYF.

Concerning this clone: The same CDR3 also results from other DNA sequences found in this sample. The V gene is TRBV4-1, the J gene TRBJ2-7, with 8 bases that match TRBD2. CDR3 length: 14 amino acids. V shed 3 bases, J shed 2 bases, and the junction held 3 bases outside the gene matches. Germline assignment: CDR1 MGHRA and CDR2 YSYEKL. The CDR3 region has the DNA TGCGCCAGCAGCCAGGCGGGGGGACCCTACGAGCAGTACTTC. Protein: CASSQAGGPYEQYF.

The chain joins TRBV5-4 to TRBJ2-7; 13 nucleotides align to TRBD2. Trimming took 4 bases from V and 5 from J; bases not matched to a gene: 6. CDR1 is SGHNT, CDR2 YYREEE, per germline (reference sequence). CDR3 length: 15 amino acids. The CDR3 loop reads CASSELAGGQDEQYF. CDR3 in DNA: TGTGCCAGCAGCGAACTAGCGGGGGGGCAAGACGAGCAGTACTTC.

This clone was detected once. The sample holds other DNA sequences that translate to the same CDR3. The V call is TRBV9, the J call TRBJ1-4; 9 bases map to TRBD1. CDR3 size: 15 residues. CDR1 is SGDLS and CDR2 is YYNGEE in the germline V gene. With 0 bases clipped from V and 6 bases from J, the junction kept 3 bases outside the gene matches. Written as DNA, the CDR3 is TGTGCCAGCAGCGTAGCAGGGACAGGGTATGAAAAACTGTTTTTT. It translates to CASSVAGTGYEKLFF.